The 5 T cell receptor beta chains in this list originate from one sample, sequenced in a study of metastatic and nonmetastatic thyroid tumors. TCRdb re-called clones via MiXCR from the PCR reads. The sample has 15,000 to 20,000 clones, roughly 36% seen once. Nobody among the patients had been given any treatment before thyroid surgery. The sequenced sample was tumor tissue. Source of these receptors: a male donor with papillary thyroid cancer or a benign thyroid nodule (not recorded which). Some clones in this sample may be carry-over from other donors' samples.

The chain uses TRBV6-1 and TRBJ2-7; possible D gene TRBD2, 5 bases. V lost 1 base and J lost 2, with 12 bases in between. The CDR3 is 15 residues long. CDR1 is MNHNS, CDR2 SASEGT, per germline. CDR3 sequence (DNA): TGTGCCAGCAGTGAAGATTTGGCCGGGGCCTACGAGCAGTACTTC. This translates into CASSEDLAGAYEQYF.

The V call is TRBV20-1, the J call TRBJ2-3; 10 positions agree with TRBD1. The J segment lost 2 bases and the V segment lost 3 bases, leaving 2 bases of the junction unmatched. This CDR3 has 14 residues. Germline V gene sequence: CDR1 DFQATT, CDR2 SNEGSKA (reference sequence). CDR3 DNA: TGCAGTGCTAGTGACAGGGGGCCCACAGATACGCAGTATTTT. Translated: CSASDRGPTDTQYF.

This clone was observed at least ten times. The chain couples TRBV6-4 to TRBJ2-1; TRBD2 matches 14 bases. The CDR3 has 15 amino acids. CDR1 MRHNA and CDR2 SNTAGT come from the germline V gene. Germline trimming cut 5 bases from V and 8 bases from J; bases unmatched to any gene: 5. CDR3 sequence: CASSPGTSGSHEQFF. For the CDR3, the DNA is TGTGCCAGCAGTCCCGGGACTAGCGGGAGTCATGAGCAGTTCTTC.

This clone has a single count. The chain uses TRBV11-2 and TRBJ2-7, with TRBD1 matching 9 bases. Germline assignment: CDR1 SGHAT and CDR2 FQNNGV. The V gene end was trimmed by 5 bases and the J gene end by 3 bases; junction bases not matched to a gene: 20. The CDR3 totals 19 residues. The CDR3 region is CASSHVGTGLGKRLYEQYF. DNA of the CDR3: TGTGCCAGCAGCCACGTTGGGACAGGGTTAGGAAAGAGGCTCTACGAGCAGTACTTC. Filled out from reference TRBV11-2 and TRBJ2-7, the complete variable domain reads EAGVAQSPRYKIIEKRQSVAFWCNPISGHATLYWYQQILGQGPKLLIQFQNNGVVDDSQLPKDRFSAERLKGVDSTLKIQPAKLEDSAVYLCASSHVGTGLGKRLYEQYFGPGTRLTVT.

The rearrangement uses TRBV11-3 and TRBJ2-3; a weak D match, TRBD1 (6 bases). The CDR3 has 15 residues. With 5 bases removed from V and 4 bases from J, the gap between germline ends came to 16 bases. CDR1 is SGHNT and CDR2 is YENEEA in the germline V gene. The CDR3 loop is CASSPGVANSDTQYF. The CDR3 DNA follows: TGTGCCAGCAGCCCAGGGGTAGCCAACTCAGATACGCAGTATTTT.